Below are 26 T cell receptor beta chains sequenced from a single sample in a study of CD8 T cells in ankylosing spondylitis. Overall study results and limits: Blood from ankylosing spondylitis patients appeared to carry a characteristic roughly 8-variant TCR beta motif.

Their cognate antigens are unknown. One entry per CDR3 protein results from TCRdb running MiXCR on the 5' RACE reads. In the table there are fewer than 500,000 distinct CDR3 sequences, about 25% of which are singletons. Sequencing was performed on blood, either unsorted or a sorted T cell fraction (not recorded which). Source of these receptors: a male donor with ankylosing spondylitis.

This rearrangement joins TRBV29-1 to TRBJ1-5, with a possible D match to TRBD1 (5 bases). This CDR3 contains 12 residues. Germline lookup yields CDR1 SQVTM and CDR2 ANQGSEA. The germline V and J ends were trimmed by 7 bases and 4 bases, with 11 bases remaining between them. The CDR3 DNA follows: TGCAGCGCCCGGGACCGAAATCAGCCCCAGCATTTT. Its protein is CSARDRNQPQHF.

This clonotype was recorded a few times. The chain joins TRBV28 to TRBJ2-7; 10 nucleotides agree with TRBD2. CDR1 is MDHEN, CDR2 SYDVKM, per germline. This CDR3 spans 15 amino acids. The V and J ends lost 2 bases and 4 bases, in that order; junction bases with no gene match: 5. The CDR3 DNA reads as TGTGCCAGCAGTTTACGCACTAGCGGGGTGTACGAGCAGTACGTC. This gives the protein CASSLRTSGVYEQYV.

This clonotype has a handful of counts. The chain joins TRBV12-3 or TRBV12-4 to TRBJ2-2, with D hard to call. The CDR3 covers 12 residues. Trimming cost V 2 bases and J 6 bases, with 4 bases left between them. As DNA, the CDR3 is TGTGCCAGCAGTTTAATCCCCGGGGAGCTGTTTTTT. It is translated as CASSLIPGELFF.

Written as DNA, the CDR3 is TGCGCCAGTAGACTAGCGGGAGCGTTCGAAGATACGCAGTATTTT. Amino acids: CASRLAGAFEDTQYF. The gene calls are TRBV5-1 and TRBJ2-3; 12 bases match TRBD2. V was pared by 8 bases and J by 5 bases, with 9 bases of the junction left unmatched. This CDR3 is built from 15 residues. Germline V gives CDR1 SGHRS, CDR2 YFSETQ.

The sample holds a few counts of this clonotype. V gene TRBV7-2 combines with J gene TRBJ1-1; D gene unclear. V lost 5 bases and J 8 bases, leaving 15 bases between the germline ends. This CDR3 spans 13 amino acids. Looked up from germline, CDR1 is SGHTA and CDR2 is FQGNSA. The CDR3 nucleotides are TGTGCCAGCAGCATCTCTGGGTTGCCGGAAGCTTTCTTT. Its translation: CASSISGLPEAFF. The full variable domain, completed using reference TRBV7-2 and TRBJ1-1, is GAGVSQSPSNKVTEKGKDVELRCDPISGHTALYWYRQSLGQGLEFLIYFQGNSAPDKSGLPSDRFSAERTGGSVSTLTIQRTQQEDSAVYLCASSISGLPEAFFGQGTRLTVV.

The rearrangement links TRBV11-1 to TRBJ2-7; 8 nucleotides agree with TRBD2. Germline-derived CDR1 and CDR2 are SGHAT and FQDESV (reference sequence). The CDR3 consists of 15 residues. V was clipped by 5 bases and J by 1 base; unmatched bases: 7. The CDR3 coding sequence is TGTGCCAGCAGCGAGGCAGCGGGAGAATCCTACGAGCAGTACTTC. The encoded protein is CASSEAAGESYEQYF.

A few counts support this clonotype. The V call is TRBV20-1, the J call TRBJ2-7; D ambiguous. CDR3 length: 12 residues. V lost 3 bases, J lost 5 bases, and 11 bases lay in between. Germline loops: CDR1 DFQATT, CDR2 SNEGSKA (reference sequence). The CDR3 spells CSASRVLNEQYF. CDR3 nucleotides: TGCAGTGCTAGTAGAGTTCTCAACGAGCAGTACTTC.

V gene TRBV5-6 combines with J gene TRBJ2-5, with D perhaps matching TRBD2 (5 bases). Germline loops: CDR1 SGHDT, CDR2 YYEEEE. Trimming left V 3 bases short and J 4 bases short, with 19 bases between. This CDR3 comprises 16 residues. CDR3 DNA sequence: TGTGCCAGCAGCTCATTGGGAGAAGGGCGTGTAGAGACCCAGTACTTC. It encodes CASSSLGEGRVETQYF. Based on the CDR3 plus reference TRBV5-6 and TRBJ2-5, the full variable domain is DAGVTQSPTHLIKTRGQQVTLRCSPKSGHDTVSWYQQALGQGPQFIFQYYEEEERQRGNFPDRFSGHQFPNYSSELNVNALLLGDSALYLCASSSLGEGRVETQYFGPGTRLLVL.

The chain has TRBV4-1 and TRBJ2-1; D is perhaps TRBD1 (7 bases). Germline-derived CDR1 and CDR2 are MGHRA and YSYEKL. Trimming removed 1 base at V and 5 bases at J, with 15 bases between. The CDR3 runs 16 residues. DNA for the CDR3: TGCGCCAGCAGCCAAGGACAGGGTGGAGGGCACAATGAGCAGTTCTTC. This gives the protein CASSQGQGGGHNEQFF.

This chain links TRBV14 with TRBJ2-5, with TRBD2 matching 11 bases. Germline V gives CDR1 SGHDN, CDR2 FVKESK. Trimming took 1 base from V and 2 from J; bases not matched to a gene: 12. The CDR3 has 19 residues. The CDR3 DNA reads TGTGCCAGCAGCCAAGGCTTCGGGACTAGCGGAATAGAACAAGAGACCCAGTACTTC. Translation gives CASSQGFGTSGIEQETQYF. The full variable domain, rest sourced from reference TRBV14 and TRBJ2-5, is EAGVTQFPSHSVIEKGQTVTLRCDPISGHDNLYWYRRVMGKEIKFLLHFVKESKQDESGMPNNRFLAERTGGTYSTLKVQPAELEDSGVYFCASSQGFGTSGIEQETQYFGPGTRLLVL.

This sequence joins TRBV12-3 or TRBV12-4 and TRBJ2-1; D not resolved. The germline V and J ends were trimmed by 5 bases and 5 bases, with 25 bases remaining between them. This CDR3 has 18 residues. The CDR3 sequence is CASSPRAQRRTRDNEQFF. Here the CDR3 DNA reads TGTGCCAGCAGTCCTCGGGCCCAAAGAAGGACGCGTGACAATGAGCAGTTCTTC.

V usage is TRBV19 and J usage is TRBJ2-1; possible D gene TRBD1, 6 bases. This CDR3 contains 13 residues. Looked up from germline, CDR1 is LNHDA and CDR2 is SQIVND (reference sequence). Trimming left V 3 bases short and J 6 bases short, with 9 bases between. CDR3 protein: CASSIQGFNEQFF. Here the CDR3 DNA reads TGTGCCAGTAGTATTCAGGGGTTCAATGAGCAGTTCTTC.

This clonotype was counted between two and nine times. The rearrangement uses TRBV2 and TRBJ2-6; no clear D gene. The CDR3 totals 12 residues. The V gene's germline CDR1 is SNHLY and CDR2 FYNNEI. V lost 7 bases to trimming and J lost 4 bases, with 5 bases between them. The CDR3 DNA is TGTGCCAGCAACGACGGGGCCAACGTCCTGACTTTC. Protein: CASNDGANVLTF.

The V and J genes are TRBV7-9 and TRBJ1-2, with TRBD1 matching 7 bases. The CDR3 consists of 14 residues. Germline values: CDR1 SEHNR, CDR2 FQNEAQ (reference sequence). J lost 6 bases, V lost 5 bases, and 9 bases had no gene match. CDR3 sequence (DNA): TGTGCCAGCAGCCAGAGGGACAGCTCGGATGGCTACACCTTC. Protein: CASSQRDSSDGYTF.

This sequence joins TRBV7-9 and TRBJ2-2; D gene ambiguous. This CDR3 is built from 15 residues. CDR1 and CDR2 from the germline V gene are SEHNR and FQNEAQ (reference sequence). Trimming shortened V by 1 base and J by 0 bases, and 6 bases separated the two germline ends. The chain's CDR3 is CASSLVLSNTGELFF. The DNA of the CDR3 is TGTGCCAGCAGCTTAGTGCTCTCGAACACCGGGGAGCTGTTTTTT.

This clonotype qualifies as medium-sized (0.01 to 0.1%). V is TRBV7-2 and J is TRBJ2-7; 8 bases align to TRBD2. The CDR3 runs 15 residues. Germline trimming cut 1 base from V and 2 bases from J; bases unmatched to any gene: 4. Germline values: CDR1 SGHTA, CDR2 FQGNSA. The chain's CDR3 is CASSLGIAGTYEQYV. DNA for the CDR3: TGTGCCAGCAGCTTAGGGATAGCGGGAACCTACGAGCAGTACGTC.

This chain joins TRBV2 and TRBJ2-2; no clear D. This CDR3 is 11 amino acids long. V lost 8 bases and J lost 6, with 7 bases in between. Germline CDR1 SNHLY, CDR2 FYNNEI. CDR3 in amino acids: CASESAGELFF. CDR3 DNA: TGTGCCAGCGAGTCCGCCGGGGAGCTGTTTTTT.

V and J are TRBV6-2 or TRBV6-3 and TRBJ2-2; 13 positions match TRBD2. The V segment lost 5 bases and the J segment 11 bases; nucleotides outside the gene matches: 29. CDR3 length equals 22 residues. The germline V gene encodes CDR1 MNHEY and CDR2 SVGEGT. CDR3 DNA sequence: TGTGCCAGCAGTCCCCGGCCGGGACTAGCGGGACCAGGAACTCGTATGTCGGTCGAGCTGTTTTTT. Protein product: CASSPRPGLAGPGTRMSVELFF.

This chain uses TRBV7-9 with TRBJ2-5; D unresolved. The CDR3 totals 13 residues. Germline V lookup: CDR1 SEHNR, CDR2 FQNEAQ (reference sequence). V shed 5 bases and J shed 4 bases, with 11 bases lying between them. The CDR3: CASSAYAPETQYF. The CDR3 DNA sequence: TGTGCCAGCAGCGCCTACGCGCCAGAGACCCAGTACTTC.

This clonotype has only a few counts. For the CDR3, the DNA is TGTGCCACCAGTGATTTTACCCAGGGCTACAATGAGCAGTTCTTC. It translates to CATSDFTQGYNEQFF. V and J are TRBV24-1 and TRBJ2-1, with D possibly TRBD1 on 5 matching bases. The CDR3 runs 15 residues. V shed 1 base and J shed 3 bases, with 9 bases lying between them. Germline-derived CDR1 and CDR2 are KGHDR and SFDVKD.

At least ten counts were recorded for this clonotype. V and J are TRBV20-1 and TRBJ2-7; 7 bases fit TRBD1. After removal of 5 bases from V and 6 bases from J, the junction contained 4 bases not matched to a gene. The CDR3 consists of 11 residues. The V gene's germline CDR1 is DFQATT and CDR2 SNEGSKA (reference sequence). CDR3 residues: CSALTGPEQYV. CDR3 sequence (DNA): TGCAGTGCTTTGACAGGGCCCGAGCAGTACGTC.

This clonotype has more than one count but fewer than ten. The chain is built from TRBV20-1 and TRBJ1-3, with D unresolved. CDR3 length: 15 residues. The germline V gene encodes CDR1 DFQATT and CDR2 SNEGSKA (reference sequence). The V and J ends lost 5 bases and 1 base respectively, with 15 bases between them. CDR3 in DNA: TGCAGTGCTCGACCCTGGAAGGAGTCTGGAAACACCATATATTTT. Residues: CSARPWKESGNTIYF.

V usage is TRBV7-2 and J usage is TRBJ2-3, with a tentative D call TRBD2 (6 bases). V was pared by 5 bases and J by 2 bases, with 17 bases between. Germline lookup yields CDR1 SGHTA and CDR2 FQGNSA. CDR3 length equals 16 residues. The CDR3 DNA reads TGTGCCAGCAGCCCCGGACTATCGAGACTCACAGATACGCAGTATTTT. This translates into CASSPGLSRLTDTQYF. Full variable domain (remainder filled in from reference TRBV7-2 and TRBJ2-3): GAGVSQSPSNKVTEKGKDVELRCDPISGHTALYWYRQSLGQGLEFLIYFQGNSAPDKSGLPSDRFSAERTGGSVSTLTIQRTQQEDSAVYLCASSPGLSRLTDTQYFGPGTRLTVL.

This clonotype was seen ten or more times. The genes are TRBV12-3 or TRBV12-4 and TRBJ1-2; a weak D match, TRBD1 (6 bases). This CDR3 region has 15 residues. V was shortened by 5 bases and J by 8 bases, with 21 bases between the two germline ends. CDR3 protein: CASSRLPPGAVGYTF. CDR3 sequence (DNA): TGTGCCAGCAGTCGACTCCCTCCGGGGGCCGTCGGCTACACCTTC.

This chain connects TRBV3-1 to TRBJ2-3; 8 bases are a match to TRBD2. Trimming removed 1 base from V and 3 bases from J; junction bases left unmatched: 6. Germline V lookup: CDR1 LGHDT, CDR2 YNNKEL (reference sequence). This CDR3 is 16 amino acids long. CDR3 in DNA: TGTGCCAGCAGCCAAGGAAGGACTAGCTTAACAGATACGCAGTATTTT. Protein product: CASSQGRTSLTDTQYF.

The V call is TRBV25-1, the J call TRBJ2-7; D assignment may be TRBD1 or TRBD2 (5 bases each). Germline V gives CDR1 MGHDK, CDR2 SYGVNS. Trimming took off 4 bases at V and 5 bases at J, with 18 bases between the two ends. This CDR3 spans 15 amino acids. The CDR3 loop reads CASSVPGPQWNEQYF. The CDR3 DNA is TGTGCCAGCAGTGTACCGGGACCGCAGTGGAACGAGCAGTACTTC.